The next 29 T cell receptor beta chains were all read from a single sample in a study of neoadjuvant anti-PD-1 for oral cavity cancer. The table came from immunoSEQ multiplex PCR; TCRdb's copy has only in-frame clones and leaves some out. This table has approximately 12,000 clones, around 69% appearing once. The input for sequencing was tumor tissue, taken before nivolumab (anti-PD-1) treatment. The receptors here all came from a person between 40 and 85 years old with oral cavity squamous cell carcinoma. The donor label of this sample is uncertain.

This clone was found once. The chain has TRBV19 and TRBJ2-3; 8 bases are shared with TRBD1. With V trimmed by 9 bases and J by 2 bases, 4 bases remained unmatched. The CDR3 contains 13 residues. CDR1 is LNHDA and CDR2 is SQIVND in the germline V gene (reference sequence). Written as DNA, the CDR3 is TGTGCCAGCGGACAGGGCAACACAGATACGCAGTATTTT. Translation: CASGQGNTDTQYF.

The V gene is TRBV5-1, the J gene TRBJ2-3; tentative D call: TRBD1 (5 bases). Between the trimmed V and J ends, which lost 6 bases and 5 bases, there was a span of 16 bases. The length of the CDR3 is 14 residues. Germline lookup yields CDR1 SGHRS and CDR2 YFSETQ. CDR3 in DNA: TGCGCCAGCAAAGTGGGGCTTCCCAAAGATACGCAGTATTTT. Translated: CASKVGLPKDTQYF.

The gene calls are TRBV5-6 and TRBJ1-2; maybe TRBD1 (5 bases). The V and J ends lost 4 bases and 2 bases respectively, with 12 bases between them. CDR3 length: 14 amino acids. Germline-derived CDR1 and CDR2 are SGHDT and YYEEEE. CDR3 DNA sequence: TGTGCCAGCAGCCCCCGTGGGGGAAACTATGGCTACACCTTC. Encoded protein: CASSPRGGNYGYTF.

V gene TRBV10-3 combines with J gene TRBJ1-2; TRBD1 agrees at 8 bases. Unmatched junction bases numbered 21, after V lost 11 bases and J lost 7 bases. The CDR3 runs to 16 residues. CDR1 is ENHRY, CDR2 SYGVKD, per germline. The CDR3 reads CASGGEDRGLGGGYTF. The CDR3 nucleotides read TGTGCCTCCGGGGGGGAAGACAGGGGCTTGGGCGGTGGCTACACCTTC.

V usage is TRBV10-3 and J usage is TRBJ2-1, with 9 bases aligning to TRBD2. CDR1 ENHRY and CDR2 SYGVKD come from the germline V gene. The V and J ends lost 3 bases and 2 bases, in that order; junction bases with no gene match: 5. This CDR3 region has 16 residues. DNA for the CDR3: TGTGCCATCAGTGATTGGGCTAGCGGGACCTACAATGAGCAGTTCTTC. It is translated as CAISDWASGTYNEQFF.

The chain uses TRBV10-3 and TRBJ1-1, with D maybe TRBD1 (6 bases). CDR3 length: 12 residues. From germline, CDR1 is ENHRY and CDR2 SYGVKD. Between the trimmed V and J ends, which lost 10 bases and 12 bases, there was a span of 21 bases. For the CDR3, the DNA is TGTGCCACAGGGCCACCACAGGGAAGAACTTTCTTT. It translates to CATGPPQGRTFF.

The genes are TRBV6-5 and TRBJ2-1, with TRBD2 matching over 10 bases. The V gene's germline CDR1 is MNHEY and CDR2 SVGAGI. This CDR3 contains 15 residues. Germline trimming cut 2 bases from V and 10 bases from J; bases unmatched to any gene: 8. The DNA for the CDR3 is TGTGCCAGCAGTTACACTAGCGGGATTCAGTCCGAGCAGTTCTTC. This translates into CASSYTSGIQSEQFF.

This clone was counted between two and nine times. V and J are TRBV18 and TRBJ1-4, with unresolved D. CDR1 is KGHSH and CDR2 is LQKENI in the germline V gene. The CDR3 contains 14 residues. V lost 2 bases and J lost 7, with 11 bases in between. CDR3 protein: CASSPGGDAEKLFF. The CDR3 DNA is TGTGCCAGCTCACCAGGCGGTGACGCTGAAAAACTGTTTTTT.

The CDR3 protein is CASSLAGGAGEQYF. CDR3 DNA sequence: TGCGCCAGCAGCCTTGCGGGGGGCGCGGGGGAGCAGTACTTC. The chain uses TRBV4-1 and TRBJ2-7; 8 nucleotides agree with TRBD2. The CDR3 runs to 14 residues. Trimming cost V 4 bases and J 7 bases; bases outside gene matches: 9. Germline-derived CDR1 and CDR2 are MGHRA and YSYEKL.

The genes are TRBV5-8 and TRBJ1-3; D is uncertain. The length of the CDR3 is 14 residues. Trimming stripped 2 bases from V and 1 base from J, with 7 bases between. Germline V gene sequence: CDR1 SGHTS, CDR2 YDEGEE. The CDR3 DNA reads as TGTGCCAGCAGCTTTGGCAGGTCTGGAAACACCATATATTTT. Its protein is CASSFGRSGNTIYF. Combining the CDR3 with reference TRBV5-8 and TRBJ1-3 gives the whole variable domain EAGVTQSPTHLIKTRGQQATLRCSPISGHTSVYWYQQALGLGLQFLLWYDEGEERNRGNFPPRFSGRQFPNYSSELNVNALELEDSALYLCASSFGRSGNTIYFGEGSWLTVV.

The chain employs TRBV14 and TRBJ2-7, with D possibly matching TRBD1 (5 bases). The CDR3 spans 15 residues. V lost 3 bases, J lost 6 bases, and 18 bases lay in between. CDR1 is SGHDN and CDR2 is FVKESK in the germline V gene. The CDR3 is CASSHLTDQAAEQYF. The DNA of the CDR3 is TGTGCCAGCAGCCATCTGACAGACCAGGCGGCCGAGCAGTACTTC.

The V and J genes are TRBV15 and TRBJ1-1; D ambiguous. Germline CDR1 reads LNHNV; CDR2 reads YYDKDF (reference sequence). This CDR3 has 13 residues. V shed 6 bases and J shed 0 bases, with 8 bases lying between them. The CDR3 nucleotides read TGTGCCACCAGGCTGACCGTGAACACTGAAGCTTTCTTT. This translates into CATRLTVNTEAFF.

This clone rates as medium-sized. The chain couples TRBV5-1 to TRBJ1-6; possible D gene TRBD1, 6 bases. Germline CDR1 and CDR2: SGHRS and YFSETQ. This CDR3 region has 15 residues. V lost 4 bases, J lost 4 bases, and 12 bases lay in between. The chain's CDR3 is CASSASGQYNSPLHF. The CDR3 bases are TGCGCCAGCAGCGCGTCGGGACAATATAATTCACCCCTCCACTTT.

The sample holds a few counts of this clone. The chain employs TRBV5-4 and TRBJ2-4; D is possibly TRBD1 (6 bases). V was shortened by 2 bases and J by 2 bases, with 14 bases between the two germline ends. CDR3 length: 16 residues. The germline V gene has CDR1 SGHNT and CDR2 YYREEE (reference sequence). CDR3 coding DNA: TGTGCCAGCAGCTTCCCACAACAGGGCTCCAAAAACATTCAGTACTTC. Translation gives CASSFPQQGSKNIQYF.

The rearrangement uses TRBV5-6 and TRBJ1-3; D call uncertain. Germline-derived CDR1 and CDR2 are SGHDT and YYEEEE. The CDR3 length is 14 residues. V lost 0 bases, J lost 4 bases, and 8 bases lay in between. The CDR3 DNA reads as TGTGCCAGCAGCTTGGTGCAGTTGGGAAACACCATATATTTT. Protein product: CASSLVQLGNTIYF.

In DNA, the CDR3 is TGTGCCAGTACCTTCGACAGGAGGACCGGGGAGCTGTTTTTT. Amino acid sequence: CASTFDRRTGELFF. This sequence joins TRBV19 and TRBJ2-2, with a possible D match to TRBD1 (6 bases). Trimming took off 7 bases at V and 5 bases at J, with 14 bases between the two ends. The CDR3 loop spans 14 amino acids. Germline-derived CDR1 and CDR2 are LNHDA and SQIVND (reference sequence). The whole variable domain, filled in from reference TRBV19 and TRBJ2-2, reads DGGITQSPKYLFRKEGQNVTLSCEQNLNHDAMYWYRQDPGQGLRLIYYSQIVNDFQKGDIAEGYSVSREKKESFPLTVTSAQKNPTAFYLCASTFDRRTGELFFGEGSRLTVL.

This clone appeared once. This sequence joins TRBV6-6 and TRBJ2-1, with D possibly TRBD1 on 6 matching bases. Looked up from germline, CDR1 is MNHNY and CDR2 is SVGAGI (reference sequence). The CDR3 contains 14 residues. Trimming cost V 3 bases and J 3 bases, with 9 bases left between them. As DNA, the CDR3 is TGTGCCAGCAGTTATACAGGGAGCTACAATGAGCAGTTCTTC. Translated, it gives CASSYTGSYNEQFF.

This clone was observed a handful of times. The chain recombines TRBV5-4 with TRBJ2-3, with D unclear. The germline V gene encodes CDR1 SGHNT and CDR2 YYREEE (reference sequence). The CDR3 has 12 residues. Between the trimmed V and J ends, which lost 4 bases and 4 bases, there was a span of 7 bases. The CDR3 region has the DNA TGTGCCAGCAGCCCGACTCCAGATACGCAGTATTTT. It codes for CASSPTPDTQYF.

The chain carries TRBV10-2 and TRBJ2-3, with D possibly matching TRBD2 (6 bases). There are 15 residues in the CDR3. V was shortened by 2 bases and J by 8 bases, with 17 bases between the two germline ends. Germline V lookup: CDR1 WSHSY, CDR2 SAAADI. The CDR3 DNA is TGCGCCAGCAGTGAGGGGGGAGGACCATTTTCTACGCAGTATTTT. Translated: CASSEGGGPFSTQYF.

The CDR3 reads CASSLEGGGQGSPLHF. CDR3 nucleotide sequence: TGTGCCAGCAGCTTGGAAGGCGGGGGGCAAGGATCACCCCTCCACTTT. V is TRBV5-5 and J is TRBJ1-6; possibly TRBD1 for D (6 bases). CDR1 SGHKS and CDR2 YYEKEE come from the germline V gene (reference sequence). This CDR3 has 16 amino acids. V lost 0 bases and J lost 10, with 17 bases in between.

The gene calls are TRBV4-1 and TRBJ2-1, with 8 bases identical to TRBD2. The germline V gene has CDR1 MGHRA and CDR2 YSYEKL. This CDR3 has 17 amino acids. V shed 4 bases and J 4 bases; nucleotides not matched to a gene: 12. CDR3 DNA sequence: TGCGCCAGCAGCCGGCGAGCAGGGGCGGGGGGATACAATGAGCAGTTCTTC. Encoded protein: CASSRRAGAGGYNEQFF.

The rearrangement joins TRBV19 to TRBJ2-7; 8 positions match TRBD1. Trimming removed 4 bases from V and 1 base from J; junction bases left unmatched: 9. The CDR3 runs to 16 residues. Germline V CDR1 and CDR2: LNHDA, SQIVND (reference sequence). The DNA of the CDR3 is TGTGCCAGTAGTACGAAGGCAGACAGGGGATCCTACGAGCAGTACTTC. Its protein is CASSTKADRGSYEQYF.

The chain joins TRBV5-1 to TRBJ2-3, with 10 bases aligning to TRBD2. This CDR3 has 16 amino acids. Looked up from germline, CDR1 is SGHRS and CDR2 is YFSETQ. Losses at the gene ends were 1 base for V and 3 bases for J; bases not matched to a gene: 5. CDR3 DNA sequence: TGCGCCAGCAGCTTGTTACTAGCGGGGAGGACAGATACGCAGTATTTT. Its translation: CASSLLLAGRTDTQYF.

This clone was counted a single time. The V call is TRBV6-5, the J call TRBJ2-2; 8 nucleotides agree with TRBD1. Germline trimming cut 6 bases from V and 4 bases from J; bases unmatched to any gene: 7. CDR1 is MNHEY and CDR2 is SVGAGI in the germline V gene. The CDR3 runs to 15 residues. The DNA for the CDR3 is TGTGCCAGCAGATCAGGGGGCTCGGGCACCGGGGAGCTGTTTTTT. It yields the protein CASRSGGSGTGELFF.

The CDR3 here is CASSITGRTGELFF. The CDR3 nucleotides read TGTGCCAGTAGTATAACCGGTCGTACCGGGGAGCTGTTTTTT. This chain uses TRBV19 with TRBJ2-2; D remains unclear. Germline V gives CDR1 LNHDA, CDR2 SQIVND (reference sequence). Trimming left V 2 bases short and J 5 bases short, with 9 bases between. The CDR3 runs to 14 residues.

This clone was detected once. The J gene is TRBJ1-4, the V gene TRBV30; D gene ambiguous. V was trimmed by 0 bases and J by 0 bases, leaving 14 bases between them. Looked up from germline, CDR1 is GTSNPN and CDR2 is SVGIG (reference sequence). The CDR3 is 17 amino acids. The chain's CDR3 is CAWSVARMGATNEKLFF. CDR3 bases: TGTGCCTGGAGTGTCGCCAGGATGGGAGCAACTAATGAAAAACTGTTTTTT. The full variable domain, its missing parts supplied by reference TRBV30 and TRBJ1-4, is SQTIHQWPATLVQPVGSPLSLECTVEGTSNPNLYWYRQAAGRGLQLLFYSVGIGQISSEVPQNLSASRPQDRQFILSSKKLLLSDSGFYLCAWSVARMGATNEKLFFGSGTQLSVL.

CDR3 bases: TGCAGTGCTAGATACTTCGGCGAGCAGTACTTC. Protein sequence: CSARYFGEQYF. The gene calls are TRBV20-1 and TRBJ2-7; no reliable D call. This CDR3 comprises 11 residues. CDR1 DFQATT and CDR2 SNEGSKA come from the germline V gene (reference sequence). Deletions cut 2 bases from V and 6 bases from J, with 8 bases between.

Only one count was recorded for this clone. The V call is TRBV19, the J call TRBJ1-1; D unclear. The V end was cut by 4 bases, the J end by 6 bases, with 9 bases between. CDR1 and CDR2 (germline): LNHDA, SQIVND (reference sequence). The CDR3 has 12 amino acids. CDR3 sequence reads: CASSRGSSEAFF. The CDR3 bases are TGTGCCAGTAGTAGAGGGAGTTCTGAAGCTTTCTTT. Based on the CDR3 plus reference TRBV19 and TRBJ1-1, the full variable domain is DGGITQSPKYLFRKEGQNVTLSCEQNLNHDAMYWYRQDPGQGLRLIYYSQIVNDFQKGDIAEGYSVSREKKESFPLTVTSAQKNPTAFYLCASSRGSSEAFFGQGTRLTVV.

The genes are TRBV20-1 and TRBJ2-7; unclear D gene. Germline CDR1 reads DFQATT; CDR2 reads SNEGSKA (reference sequence). The V end was cut by 5 bases, the J end by 3 bases, with 8 bases between. The length of the CDR3 is 11 residues. CDR3 protein: CSARRSYEQYF. CDR3 in DNA: TGCAGTGCTCGCCGAAGCTACGAGCAGTACTTC.